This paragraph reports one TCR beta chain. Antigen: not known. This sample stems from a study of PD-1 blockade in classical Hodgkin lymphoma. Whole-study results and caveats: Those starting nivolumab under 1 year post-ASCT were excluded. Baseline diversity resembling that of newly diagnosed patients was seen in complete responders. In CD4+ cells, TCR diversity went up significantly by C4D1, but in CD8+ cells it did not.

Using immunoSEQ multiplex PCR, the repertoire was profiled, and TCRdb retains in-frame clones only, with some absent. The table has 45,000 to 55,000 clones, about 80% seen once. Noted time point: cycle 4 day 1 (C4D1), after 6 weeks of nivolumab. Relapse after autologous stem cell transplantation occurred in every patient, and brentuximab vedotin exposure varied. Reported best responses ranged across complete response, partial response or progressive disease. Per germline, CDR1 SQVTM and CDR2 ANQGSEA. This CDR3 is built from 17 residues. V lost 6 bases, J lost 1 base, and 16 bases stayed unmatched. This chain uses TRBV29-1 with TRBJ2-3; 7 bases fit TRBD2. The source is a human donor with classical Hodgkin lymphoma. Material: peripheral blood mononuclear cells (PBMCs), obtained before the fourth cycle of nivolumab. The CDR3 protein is CSVRGVLERDRTDTQYF. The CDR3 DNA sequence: TGCAGCGTCCGAGGGGTATTGGAGCGGGACCGCACAGATACGCAGTATTTT.